A single sample is the source of the 10 T cell receptor beta chains below, sequenced in a study of human T cells and chemical hapten exposure. Time point indicated: pre-sensitization, week 0. The sample's treatment: therapeutic diphenylcyclopropenone sensitization with weekly scalp DPC. TCRdb fed the RACE reads into MiXCR, producing one record per CDR3 protein. In the table there are about 120,000 distinct CDR3 sequences, roughly 13% of which are singletons. The sequences come from whole blood, collected in connection with sensitization to the hapten diphenylcyclopropenone (DPC). These receptors originate from a woman under 30 with alopecia areata. Some clones in this sample may be carry-over from other donors' samples.

The V call is TRBV27, the J call TRBJ1-1, with D possibly TRBD1 on 5 matching bases. Between the trimmed V and J ends, which lost 11 bases and 5 bases, there was a span of 12 bases. The CDR3 has 11 residues. CDR1 and CDR2 (germline): MNHEY, SMNVEV (reference sequence). In DNA, the CDR3 is TGTGCCGGGAGGGACCGTACTGAAGCTTTCTTT. Translation: CAGRDRTEAFF.

This clonotype was detected once. This chain links TRBV20-1 with TRBJ1-6; no clear D gene. V was clipped by 0 bases and J by 10 bases, with 10 bases between them. CDR1 is DFQATT, CDR2 SNEGSKA, per germline (reference sequence). The CDR3 totals 13 residues. The CDR3 region has the DNA TGCAGTGCTAGAGATATGGCGGACTCACCCCTCCACTTT. Protein product: CSARDMADSPLHF.

This clonotype was counted many times. This chain links TRBV27 with TRBJ2-7, with 8 bases aligning to TRBD1. In germline, CDR1 is MNHEY, CDR2 SMNVEV (reference sequence). J lost 6 bases, V lost 5 bases, and 6 bases had no gene match. The CDR3 runs to 13 residues. CDR3 in amino acids: CASSDYDRGEQYF. The DNA for the CDR3 is TGTGCCAGCAGTGACTATGACAGGGGCGAGCAGTACTTC.

The gene calls are TRBV18 and TRBJ1-2; no firm D call. Germline CDR1 is KGHSH and CDR2 is LQKENI. The V gene lost 2 bases and the J gene lost 2 bases, with 12 bases spanning the gap. This CDR3 is built from 15 residues. CDR3 sequence (DNA): TGTGCCAGCTCACCAGAGTCGAATAGGAACTATGGCTACACCTTC. Its protein product is CASSPESNRNYGYTF.

This chain connects TRBV10-1 to TRBJ2-1, with 11 bases that match TRBD2. Germline V gives CDR1 WNHNN, CDR2 SYGVQD (reference sequence). The CDR3 has 19 residues. The V gene end was trimmed by 6 bases and the J gene end by 0 bases; junction bases not matched to a gene: 13. Here the CDR3 reads CASSATPGLAESSYNEQFF. The CDR3 coding sequence is TGCGCCAGCAGCGCTACCCCGGGACTAGCGGAGAGCTCCTACAATGAGCAGTTCTTC.

This clonotype was seen more than once but under ten times. The chain employs TRBV4-1 and TRBJ2-1; 14 bases line up with TRBD2. Losses at the gene ends were 5 bases for V and 8 bases for J; bases not matched to a gene: 14. The CDR3 is made up of 18 amino acids. The germline V gene encodes CDR1 MGHRA and CDR2 YSYEKL. The CDR3 nucleotides are TGCGCCAGCAGCGTAAGGACTAGCGGGGGGACCAAGTCGGATGAGCAGTTCTTC. As protein: CASSVRTSGGTKSDEQFF.

This clonotype was seen many times. V is TRBV7-2 and J is TRBJ2-2; D call uncertain. Germline values: CDR1 SGHTA, CDR2 FQGNSA. This CDR3 is built from 12 residues. Trimming pared 8 bases from V and 1 base from J, leaving 5 bases between. The CDR3 sequence is CASGLNTGELFF. CDR3 sequence (DNA): TGTGCCAGCGGGTTGAACACCGGGGAGCTGTTTTTT. The variable domain in full, with the rest retrieved from reference TRBV7-2 and TRBJ2-2, is GAGVSQSPSNKVTEKGKDVELRCDPISGHTALYWYRQSLGQGLEFLIYFQGNSAPDKSGLPSDRFSAERTGGSVSTLTIQRTQQEDSAVYLCASGLNTGELFFGEGSRLTVL.

In its sample, this clonotype was seen a few times. The J gene is TRBJ1-1, the V gene TRBV12-3 or TRBV12-4; TRBD1 might be the D (5 bases). This CDR3 is 12 amino acids long. V was trimmed by 11 bases and J by 4 bases, leaving 14 bases between them. The CDR3 nucleotides are TGTGCCGGAGGCAGGGAGGGCACTGAAGCTTTCTTT. Its translation is CAGGREGTEAFF.

With respect to this clonotype: The junction and the germline gene differ at one end; a read error may be behind it. The chain carries TRBV5-1 and TRBJ2-5, with a weak D call TRBD2 (5 bases). Germline loops: CDR1 SGHRS, CDR2 YFSETQ. The CDR3 length is 13 residues. The CDR3 sequence is CASRLDLKETQYF. In DNA, the CDR3 is TGCGCCAGCAGATTGGACTTGAAAGAGACCCAGTACTTC.

This clonotype was seen at least ten times. The genes are TRBV20-1 and TRBJ1-3; D might be TRBD1 (5 bases). Trimming took off 1 base at V and 0 bases at J, with 16 bases between the two ends. This CDR3 has 17 residues. CDR1 is DFQATT, CDR2 SNEGSKA, per germline (reference sequence). CDR3 in DNA: TGCAGTGCTAGAGCCTTTACAGGTTCCTTCTCTGGAAACACCATATATTTT. Protein sequence: CSARAFTGSFSGNTIYF.